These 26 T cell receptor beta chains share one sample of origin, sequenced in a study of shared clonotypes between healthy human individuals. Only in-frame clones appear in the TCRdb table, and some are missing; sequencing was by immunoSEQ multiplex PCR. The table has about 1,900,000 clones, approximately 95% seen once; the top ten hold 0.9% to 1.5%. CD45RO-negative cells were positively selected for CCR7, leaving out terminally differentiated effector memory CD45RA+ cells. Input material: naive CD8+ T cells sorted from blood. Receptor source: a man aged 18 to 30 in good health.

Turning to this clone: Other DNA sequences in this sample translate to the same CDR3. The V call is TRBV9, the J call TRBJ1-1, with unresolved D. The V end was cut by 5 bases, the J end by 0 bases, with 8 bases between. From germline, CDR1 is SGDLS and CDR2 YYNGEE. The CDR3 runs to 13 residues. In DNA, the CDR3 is TGTGCCAGCAGTGGGCTTATGAACACTGAAGCTTTCTTT. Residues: CASSGLMNTEAFF.

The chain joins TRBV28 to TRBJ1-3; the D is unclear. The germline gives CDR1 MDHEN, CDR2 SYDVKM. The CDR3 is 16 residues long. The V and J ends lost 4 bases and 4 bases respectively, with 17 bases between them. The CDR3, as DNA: TGTGCCAGCAGTTCCCCCCCAACGTTGGAGGGAAACACCATATATTTT. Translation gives CASSSPPTLEGNTIYF. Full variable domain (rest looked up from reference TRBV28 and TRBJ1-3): DVKVTQSSRYLVKRTGEKVFLECVQDMDHENMFWYRQDPGLGLRLIYFSYDVKMKEKGDIPEGYSVSREKKERFSLILESASTNQTSMYLCASSSPPTLEGNTIYFGEGSWLTVV.

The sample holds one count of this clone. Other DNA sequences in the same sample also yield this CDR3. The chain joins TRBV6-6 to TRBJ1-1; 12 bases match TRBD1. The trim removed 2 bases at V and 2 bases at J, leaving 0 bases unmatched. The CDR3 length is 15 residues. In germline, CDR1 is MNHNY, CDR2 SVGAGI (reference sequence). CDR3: CASSYGTGGNTEAFF. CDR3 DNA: TGTGCCAGCAGTTACGGGACAGGGGGCAACACTGAAGCTTTCTTT.

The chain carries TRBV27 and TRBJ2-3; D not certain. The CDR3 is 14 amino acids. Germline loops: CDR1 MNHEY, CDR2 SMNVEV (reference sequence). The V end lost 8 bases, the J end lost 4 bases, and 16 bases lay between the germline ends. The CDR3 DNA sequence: TGTGCCAGCCAAATTCTTGCAGACCCAGATACGCAGTATTTT. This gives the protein CASQILADPDTQYF.

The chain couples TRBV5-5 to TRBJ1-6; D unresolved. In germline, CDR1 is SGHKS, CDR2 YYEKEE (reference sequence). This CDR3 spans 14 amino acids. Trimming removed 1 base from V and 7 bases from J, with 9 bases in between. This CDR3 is CASSLYFLNSPLHF. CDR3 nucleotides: TGTGCCAGCAGCTTGTATTTCCTCAATTCACCCCTCCACTTT. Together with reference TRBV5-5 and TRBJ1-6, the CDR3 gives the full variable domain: DAGVTQSPTHLIKTRGQQVTLRCSPISGHKSVSWYQQVLGQGPQFIFQYYEKEERGRGNFPDRFSARQFPNYSSELNVNALLLGDSALYLCASSLYFLNSPLHFGNGTRLTVT.

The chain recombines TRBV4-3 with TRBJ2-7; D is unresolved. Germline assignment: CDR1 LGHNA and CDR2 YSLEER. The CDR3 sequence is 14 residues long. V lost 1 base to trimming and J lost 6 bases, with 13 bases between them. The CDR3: CASSQVPQLSEQYF. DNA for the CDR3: TGCGCCAGCAGCCAAGTGCCGCAGTTAAGCGAGCAGTACTTC.

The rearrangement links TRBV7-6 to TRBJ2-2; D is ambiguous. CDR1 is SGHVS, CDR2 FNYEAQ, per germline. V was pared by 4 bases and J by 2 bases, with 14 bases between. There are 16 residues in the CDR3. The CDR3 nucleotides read TGTGCCAGCAGCTCCACTCAGGTTCTAAACACCGGGGAGCTGTTTTTT. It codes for CASSSTQVLNTGELFF. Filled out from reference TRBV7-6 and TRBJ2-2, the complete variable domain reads GAGVSQSPRYKVTKRGQDVALRCDPISGHVSLYWYRQALGQGPEFLTYFNYEAQQDKSGLPNDRFSAERPEGSISTLTIQRTEQRDSAMYRCASSSTQVLNTGELFFGEGSRLTVL.

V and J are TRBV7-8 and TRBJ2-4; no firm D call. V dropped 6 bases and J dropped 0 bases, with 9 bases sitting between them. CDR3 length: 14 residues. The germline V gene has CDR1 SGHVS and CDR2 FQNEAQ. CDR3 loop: CASSLSLAKNIQYF. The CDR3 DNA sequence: TGTGCCAGCAGTCTGTCGTTAGCCAAAAACATTCAGTACTTC.

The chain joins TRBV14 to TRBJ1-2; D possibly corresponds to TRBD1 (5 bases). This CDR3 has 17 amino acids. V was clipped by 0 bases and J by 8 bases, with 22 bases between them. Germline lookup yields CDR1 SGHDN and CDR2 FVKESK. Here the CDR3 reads CASSQDSGGRLPGGYTF. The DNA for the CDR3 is TGTGCCAGCAGCCAAGATTCCGGGGGACGCCTGCCGGGGGGCTACACCTTC.

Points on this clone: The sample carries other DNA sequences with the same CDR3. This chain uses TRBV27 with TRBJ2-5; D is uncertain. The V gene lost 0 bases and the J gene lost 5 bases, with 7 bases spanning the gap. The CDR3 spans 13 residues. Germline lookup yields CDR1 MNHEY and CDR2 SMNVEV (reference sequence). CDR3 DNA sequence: TGTGCCAGCAGTTTATCGCTGGGGGAGACCCAGTACTTC. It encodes CASSLSLGETQYF.

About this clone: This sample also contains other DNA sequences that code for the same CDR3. CDR3 residues: CASSLGNNEQFF. The CDR3 region has the DNA TGTGCCAGCAGCTTGGGGAACAATGAGCAGTTCTTC. The chain has TRBV7-9 and TRBJ2-1, with no clear D. The CDR3 runs to 12 residues. V lost 3 bases to trimming and J lost 5 bases, with 5 bases between them. Germline V gene lookup returns CDR1 SEHNR and CDR2 FQNEAQ (reference sequence).

This CDR3 is CASTPGANTGELFF. CDR3 sequence (DNA): TGTGCCAGTACCCCAGGCGCGAACACCGGGGAGCTGTTTTTT. V usage is TRBV19 and J usage is TRBJ2-2, with D hard to call. CDR1 and CDR2 (germline): LNHDA, SQIVND (reference sequence). V was cut by 7 bases and J by 0 bases, with 9 bases left in between. The CDR3 loop spans 14 amino acids.

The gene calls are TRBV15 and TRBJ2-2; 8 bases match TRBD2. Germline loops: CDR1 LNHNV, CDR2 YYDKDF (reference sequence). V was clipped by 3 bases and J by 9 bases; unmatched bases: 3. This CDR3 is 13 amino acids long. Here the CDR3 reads CATSRVAGWELFF. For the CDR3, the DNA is TGTGCCACCAGCAGGGTAGCGGGGTGGGAGCTGTTTTTT.

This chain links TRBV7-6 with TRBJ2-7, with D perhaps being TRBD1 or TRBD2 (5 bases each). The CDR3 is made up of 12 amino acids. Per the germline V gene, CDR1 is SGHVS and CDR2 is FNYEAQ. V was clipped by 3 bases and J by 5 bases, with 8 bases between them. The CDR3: CASSFVGDEQYF. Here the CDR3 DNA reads TGTGCCAGCAGCTTTGTGGGGGACGAGCAGTACTTC.

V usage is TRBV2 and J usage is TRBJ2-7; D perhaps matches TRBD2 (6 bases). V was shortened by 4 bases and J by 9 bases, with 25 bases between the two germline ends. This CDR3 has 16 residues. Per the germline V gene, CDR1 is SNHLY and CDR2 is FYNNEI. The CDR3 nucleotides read TGTGCCAGCAGTGCTTTACCGGGAGACATCCTGAAGGGGCAGTACTTC. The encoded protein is CASSALPGDILKGQYF.

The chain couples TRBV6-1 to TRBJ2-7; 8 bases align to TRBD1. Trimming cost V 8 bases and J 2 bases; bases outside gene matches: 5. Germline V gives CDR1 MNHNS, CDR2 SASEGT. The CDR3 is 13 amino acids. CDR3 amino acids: CASSGQATYEQYF. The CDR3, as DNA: TGTGCCAGCTCGGGACAGGCAACCTACGAGCAGTACTTC.

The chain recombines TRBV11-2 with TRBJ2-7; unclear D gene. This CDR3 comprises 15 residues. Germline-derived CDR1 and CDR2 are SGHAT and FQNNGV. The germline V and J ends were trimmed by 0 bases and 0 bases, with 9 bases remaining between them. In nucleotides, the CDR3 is TGTGCCAGCAGCTTAGACCTGACTTTCTCCTACGAGCAGTACTTC. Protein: CASSLDLTFSYEQYF.

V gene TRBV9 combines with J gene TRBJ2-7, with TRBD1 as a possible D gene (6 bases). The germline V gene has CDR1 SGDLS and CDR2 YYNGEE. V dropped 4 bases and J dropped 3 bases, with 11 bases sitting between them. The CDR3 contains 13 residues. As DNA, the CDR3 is TGTGCCAGCAGCTCGGGACATCTCTACGAGCAGTACTTC. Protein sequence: CASSSGHLYEQYF.

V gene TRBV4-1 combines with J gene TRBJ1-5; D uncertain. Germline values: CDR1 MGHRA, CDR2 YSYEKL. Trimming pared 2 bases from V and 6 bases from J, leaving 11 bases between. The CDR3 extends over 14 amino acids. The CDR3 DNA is TGCGCCAGCAGCCAAAGGGCGGGTAGTCAGCCCCAGCATTTT. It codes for CASSQRAGSQPQHF.

CDR3 loop: CASSPNPLAGSSYEQYF. The CDR3 bases are TGCGCCAGCAGCCCTAACCCTCTAGCGGGGAGTTCCTACGAGCAGTACTTC. The V and J genes are TRBV4-1 and TRBJ2-7, with TRBD2 identical over 9 bases. The CDR3 has 17 amino acids. The V segment lost 4 bases and the J segment 1 base; nucleotides outside the gene matches: 11. The germline V gene has CDR1 MGHRA and CDR2 YSYEKL.

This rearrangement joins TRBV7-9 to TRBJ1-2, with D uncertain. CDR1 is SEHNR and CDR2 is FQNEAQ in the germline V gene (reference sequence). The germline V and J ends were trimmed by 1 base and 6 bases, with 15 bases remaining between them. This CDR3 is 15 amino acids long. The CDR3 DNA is TGTGCCAGCAGCTTAGTGGACTGGGGATCGCATGGCTACACCTTC. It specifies CASSLVDWGSHGYTF.

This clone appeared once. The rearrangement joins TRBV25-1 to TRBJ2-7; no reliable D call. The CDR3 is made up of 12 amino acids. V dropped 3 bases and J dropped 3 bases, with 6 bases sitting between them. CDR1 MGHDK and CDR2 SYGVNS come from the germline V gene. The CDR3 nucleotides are TGTGCCAGCAGTGATAACATCTACGAGCAGTACTTC. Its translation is CASSDNIYEQYF.

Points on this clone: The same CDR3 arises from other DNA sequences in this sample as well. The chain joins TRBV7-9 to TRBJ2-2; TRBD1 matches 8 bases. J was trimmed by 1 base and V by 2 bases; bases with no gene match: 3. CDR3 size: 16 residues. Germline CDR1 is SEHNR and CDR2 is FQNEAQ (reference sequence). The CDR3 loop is CASSLPGQGNTGELFF. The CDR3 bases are TGTGCCAGCAGCTTACCCGGACAGGGGAACACCGGGGAGCTGTTTTTT.

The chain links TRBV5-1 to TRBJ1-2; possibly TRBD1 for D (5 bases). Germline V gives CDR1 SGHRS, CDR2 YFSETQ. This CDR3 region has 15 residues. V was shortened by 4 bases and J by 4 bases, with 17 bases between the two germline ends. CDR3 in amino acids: CASSHDIDSLYGYTF. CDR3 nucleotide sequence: TGCGCCAGCAGCCACGATATAGACAGCCTCTATGGCTACACCTTC.

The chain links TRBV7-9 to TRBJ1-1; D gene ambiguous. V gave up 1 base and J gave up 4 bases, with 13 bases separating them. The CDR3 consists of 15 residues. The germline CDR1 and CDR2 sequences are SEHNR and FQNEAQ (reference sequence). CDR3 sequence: CASSLVSRPSTEAFF. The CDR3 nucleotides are TGTGCCAGCAGCTTAGTATCCAGGCCGAGCACTGAAGCTTTCTTT.

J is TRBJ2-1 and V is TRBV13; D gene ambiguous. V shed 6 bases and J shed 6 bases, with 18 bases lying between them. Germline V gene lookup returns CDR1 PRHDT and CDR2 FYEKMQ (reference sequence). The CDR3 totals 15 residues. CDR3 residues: CASSWGVPQTNEQFF. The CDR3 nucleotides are TGTGCCAGCAGTTGGGGTGTGCCACAGACCAATGAGCAGTTCTTC.